The 32 T cell receptor beta chains listed next were all sequenced from one sample in a study of cytomegalovirus exposure and HLA in healthy donors. Researchers ran the PCR with 60 Vbeta and 13 Jbeta primers. Data came from immunoSEQ multiplex PCR; TCRdb stores just in-frame clones and leaves some out. The listing records 150,000 to 200,000 clones. Sequences were obtained from PBMCs. The receptors were gathered from a woman aged 18-30 years in good health and CMV-seropositive.

The DNA for the CDR3 is TGTGCCAGCAGCCCCCTGGACGGGGGACCCACAGATACGCAGTATTTT. As protein: CASSPLDGGPTDTQYF. The chain recombines TRBV5-6 with TRBJ2-3, with a tentative D call TRBD2 (6 bases). V was shortened by 4 bases and J by 2 bases, with 17 bases between the two germline ends. This CDR3 spans 16 amino acids. CDR1 and CDR2 (germline): SGHDT, YYEEEE.

As DNA, the CDR3 is TGTGCCAGCAGTGCCCGACAGGCTGACACTGAAGCTTTCTTT. It is translated as CASSARQADTEAFF. The chain has TRBV27 and TRBJ1-1; TRBD1 is a possible D gene (6 bases). Germline assignment: CDR1 MNHEY and CDR2 SMNVEV (reference sequence). CDR3 length equals 14 residues. V was shortened by 5 bases and J by 3 bases, with 13 bases between the two germline ends.

This rearrangement joins TRBV30 to TRBJ2-5; D ambiguous. Looked up from germline, CDR1 is GTSNPN and CDR2 is SVGIG (reference sequence). Trimming stripped 3 bases from V and 5 bases from J, with 4 bases between. The CDR3 runs 10 residues. CDR3 DNA sequence: TGTGCCTGGAGCCAGGAGACCCAGTACTTC. The encoded protein is CAWSQETQYF.

The V gene is TRBV19, the J gene TRBJ2-7, with 7 bases lining up with TRBD1. V lost 9 bases and J lost 3; bases outside the gene matches: 8. Germline CDR1 is LNHDA and CDR2 is SQIVND (reference sequence). The CDR3 extends over 13 amino acids. Here the CDR3 DNA reads TGTGCCAGCGCCGGGACAGCGCTCTACGAGCAGTACTTC. Protein sequence: CASAGTALYEQYF.

The chain couples TRBV7-9 to TRBJ2-2, with 10 positions matching TRBD2. Germline CDR1 reads SEHNR; CDR2 reads FQNEAQ (reference sequence). J was trimmed by 4 bases and V by 1 base; bases with no gene match: 0. The CDR3 loop spans 15 amino acids. CDR3 bases: TGTGCCAGCAGCTTAGGGACTAGCGGCACCGGGGAGCTGTTTTTT. It encodes CASSLGTSGTGELFF.

This rearrangement joins TRBV19 to TRBJ1-1; 9 nucleotides match TRBD1. Trimming removed 11 bases from V and 10 bases from J; junction bases left unmatched: 20. The CDR3 is 15 amino acids. The germline gives CDR1 LNHDA, CDR2 SQIVND (reference sequence). CDR3 nucleotide sequence: TGTGCCCCCACGGGGGACAGGGCGGTTTCGTTGGGAGCTTTCTTT. Translated: CAPTGDRAVSLGAFF.

V gene TRBV19 combines with J gene TRBJ2-3, with 8 positions matching TRBD2. The CDR3 has 16 residues. V lost 0 bases to trimming and J lost 6 bases; unmatched junction nucleotides: 8. CDR1 is LNHDA, CDR2 SQIVND, per germline (reference sequence). CDR3 region: CASSIDGGRSVDTQYF. The CDR3 coding sequence is TGTGCCAGTAGTATAGATGGCGGGAGGAGCGTTGATACGCAGTATTTT. Together with reference TRBV19 and TRBJ2-3, the CDR3 gives the full variable domain: DGGITQSPKYLFRKEGQNVTLSCEQNLNHDAMYWYRQDPGQGLRLIYYSQIVNDFQKGDIAEGYSVSREKKESFPLTVTSAQKNPTAFYLCASSIDGGRSVDTQYFGPGTRLTVL.

The gene calls are TRBV2 and TRBJ1-2, with D possibly TRBD1 on 5 matching bases. Germline CDR1 and CDR2: SNHLY and FYNNEI. The ends were cut back, 3 bases at V and 4 bases at J, with 12 bases in the middle. The CDR3 consists of 14 residues. CDR3 residues: CASSEEGPSYGYTF. CDR3 nucleotides: TGTGCCAGCAGTGAGGAGGGGCCCTCCTATGGCTACACCTTC.

The CDR3 DNA reads TGTGCCAGCAGCCCGGGACTAGCGGGGGGGAATGAGCAGTTCTTC. This gives the protein CASSPGLAGGNEQFF. The chain is built from TRBV11-2 and TRBJ2-1; 16 nucleotides align to TRBD2. From germline, CDR1 is SGHAT and CDR2 FQNNGV. This CDR3 spans 15 amino acids. V lost 5 bases, J lost 7 bases, and 2 bases stayed unmatched.

The V and J genes are TRBV4-3 and TRBJ2-2; no reliable D call. Per germline, CDR1 LGHNA and CDR2 YSLEER. The CDR3 has 14 amino acids. V lost 0 bases to trimming and J lost 4 bases, with 6 bases between them. The CDR3 nucleotides are TGCGCCAGCAGCCAAGAATCAGTCACCGGGGAGCTGTTTTTT. Encoded protein: CASSQESVTGELFF.

Notes on this clone: The junction differs from germline at one of its ends, possibly a read error. The chain links TRBV19 to TRBJ1-2; possible D gene TRBD1, 6 bases. CDR1 and CDR2 from the germline V gene are LNHDA and SQIVND (reference sequence). The CDR3 spans 11 residues. CDR3 DNA: TGTGCCGGTAGTATTCGGGACACATTTTCCTTC. Protein: CAGSIRDTFSF.

CDR3 nucleotides: TGTGCCAGCATCCTCTGGCAGGGTTTGTCCCACGAGCAGTACTTC. It codes for CASILWQGLSHEQYF. The chain combines TRBV11-2 with TRBJ2-7, with D possibly TRBD1 on 5 matching bases. In germline, CDR1 is SGHAT, CDR2 FQNNGV. V was trimmed by 7 bases and J by 5 bases, leaving 21 bases between them. This CDR3 has 15 amino acids.

This chain joins TRBV6-1 and TRBJ1-5; tentative D call: TRBD1 (5 bases). Between the trimmed V and J ends, which lost 5 bases and 6 bases, there was a span of 17 bases. CDR3 length: 15 amino acids. CDR1 is MNHNS, CDR2 SASEGT, per germline. CDR3 sequence: CASSRGSGRSQPQHF. CDR3 sequence (DNA): TGTGCCAGCAGTCGCGGGTCAGGGAGGAGTCAGCCCCAGCATTTT.

The chain combines TRBV4-1 with TRBJ2-7; 9 nucleotides line up with TRBD1. J gave up 4 bases and V 4 bases, and 11 bases lay outside the gene matches. Germline CDR1 and CDR2: MGHRA and YSYEKL. This CDR3 has 16 residues. CDR3 sequence: CASSLISGTGRYEQYF. CDR3 bases: TGCGCCAGCAGCCTAATTTCCGGGACAGGGAGGTACGAGCAGTACTTC.

The chain combines TRBV6-6 with TRBJ2-1, with D maybe TRBD2 (7 bases). Between the trimmed V and J ends, which lost 7 bases and 6 bases, there was a span of 16 bases. Germline CDR1 MNHNY, CDR2 SVGAGI (reference sequence). This CDR3 has 14 residues. The CDR3 is CASKGGGGRNEQFF. The CDR3, as DNA: TGTGCCAGCAAAGGGGGAGGGGGACGCAATGAGCAGTTCTTC.

The chain combines TRBV5-4 with TRBJ1-1; possible D gene TRBD1, 6 bases. The germline CDR1 and CDR2 sequences are SGHNT and YYREEE (reference sequence). CDR3 size: 13 residues. V was clipped by 4 bases and J by 6 bases, with 13 bases between them. The CDR3 reads CASSPGQKSEAFF. The CDR3 bases are TGTGCCAGCAGCCCCGGACAGAAGTCTGAAGCTTTCTTT. The variable domain in full, with the rest retrieved from reference TRBV5-4 and TRBJ1-1, is ETGVTQSPTHLIKTRGQQVTLRCSSQSGHNTVSWYQQALGQGPQFIFQYYREEENGRGNFPPRFSGLQFPNYSSELNVNALELDDSALYLCASSPGQKSEAFFGQGTRLTVV.

The chain joins TRBV9 to TRBJ1-1; D gene ambiguous. Trimming removed 2 bases from V and 0 bases from J, with 5 bases in between. This CDR3 region has 13 residues. CDR1 is SGDLS and CDR2 is YYNGEE in the germline V gene. The CDR3 loop reads CASSVRVNTEAFF. In DNA, the CDR3 is TGTGCCAGCAGCGTGCGGGTGAACACTGAAGCTTTCTTT.

The rearrangement links TRBV7-9 to TRBJ2-5; TRBD2 agrees at 7 bases. The assigned J gene may be wrong: the sequence end matches TRBJ2-7 better. Germline V gene data show CDR1 as SEHNR and CDR2 as FQNEAQ (reference sequence). CDR3 length equals 13 residues. Written as DNA, the CDR3 is TGTGCCAGCAGCCCAAGCGGGACCTACGAGCAGTACTTC. This encodes CASSPSGTYEQYF.

V is TRBV18 and J is TRBJ1-6; 7 positions agree with TRBD1. CDR3 length: 14 amino acids. From germline, CDR1 is KGHSH and CDR2 LQKENI. Trimming removed 3 bases from V and 7 bases from J; junction bases left unmatched: 3. The CDR3 protein is CASSPGTENSPLHF. Here the CDR3 DNA reads TGTGCCAGCTCACCCGGGACAGAAAATTCACCCCTCCACTTT.

The V and J genes are TRBV30 and TRBJ2-1; TRBD2 agrees at 9 bases. Germline lookup yields CDR1 GTSNPN and CDR2 SVGIG (reference sequence). This CDR3 is 17 amino acids long. J gave up 5 bases and V 4 bases, and 15 bases lay outside the gene matches. CDR3 sequence reads: CAWKRGASYYTNNEQFF. The CDR3 DNA follows: TGTGCCTGGAAGCGGGGGGCGTCCTACTATACAAACAATGAGCAGTTCTTC. The whole variable domain, filled in from reference TRBV30 and TRBJ2-1, reads SQTIHQWPATLVQPVGSPLSLECTVEGTSNPNLYWYRQAAGRGLQLLFYSVGIGQISSEVPQNLSASRPQDRQFILSSKKLLLSDSGFYLCAWKRGASYYTNNEQFFGPGTRLTVL.

The CDR3 protein is CASSGRGDWETQYF. The CDR3 bases are TGTGCCAGCAGCGGACGGGGGGATTGGGAGACCCAGTACTTC. This chain connects TRBV9 to TRBJ2-5; TRBD2 matches 7 bases. Per germline, CDR1 SGDLS and CDR2 YYNGEE. The V segment lost 3 bases and the J segment 5 bases; nucleotides outside the gene matches: 7. The CDR3 totals 14 residues.

The J gene is TRBJ2-2, the V gene TRBV6-5; 10 nucleotides match TRBD2. The CDR3 has 13 amino acids. Trimming removed 9 bases from V and 5 bases from J; junction bases left unmatched: 3. Germline V gene lookup returns CDR1 MNHEY and CDR2 SVGAGI. CDR3 region: CASTSGKTGELFF. The CDR3, as DNA: TGTGCCAGTACTAGCGGGAAAACCGGGGAGCTGTTTTTT.

This chain connects TRBV19 to TRBJ2-1; the match to TRBD2 covers 12 bases. CDR1 and CDR2 from the germline V gene are LNHDA and SQIVND (reference sequence). The J segment lost 9 bases and the V segment lost 5 bases, leaving 8 bases of the junction unmatched. The CDR3 has 15 residues. In DNA, the CDR3 is TGTGCCAGTAGTCCCACACTAGCGGGAGGAAGTGAGCAGTTCTTC. This sequence encodes CASSPTLAGGSEQFF.

CDR3 in DNA: TGCGCCAGCAGCTTGGCCGACAGTTTCAATCAGCCCCAGCATTTT. Its protein is CASSLADSFNQPQHF. The gene calls are TRBV5-1 and TRBJ1-5, with D possibly being TRBD1 (5 bases). The CDR3 totals 15 residues. Germline CDR1 is SGHRS and CDR2 is YFSETQ. V was shortened by 0 bases and J by 3 bases, with 10 bases between the two germline ends. Full variable domain (remainder filled in from reference TRBV5-1 and TRBJ1-5): KAGVTQTPRYLIKTRGQQVTLSCSPISGHRSVSWYQQTPGQGLQFLFEYFSETQRNKGNFPGRFSGRQFSNSRSEMNVSTLELGDSALYLCASSLADSFNQPQHFGDGTRLSIL.

The chain joins TRBV5-1 to TRBJ2-3; TRBD2 agrees at 10 bases. V trimming: 4 bases; J trimming: 4 bases; junction bases outside the gene matches: 3. CDR3 length: 14 amino acids. Germline CDR1 and CDR2: SGHRS and YFSETQ. The chain's CDR3 is CASSPGLAADTQYF. CDR3 nucleotide sequence: TGCGCCAGCAGCCCCGGACTAGCGGCAGATACGCAGTATTTT.

This chain uses TRBV29-1 with TRBJ2-4, with D unresolved. CDR1 is SQVTM, CDR2 ANQGSEA, per germline. CDR3 length: 14 amino acids. Trimming took off 5 bases at V and 0 bases at J, with 11 bases between the two ends. The CDR3 coding sequence is TGCAGCGTTATAAAAGACACAGCCAAAAACATTCAGTACTTC. It encodes CSVIKDTAKNIQYF.

The chain is built from TRBV29-1 and TRBJ2-7, with a possible D match to TRBD2 (6 bases). V lost 7 bases and J lost 0, with 16 bases in between. The CDR3 spans 14 residues. Per the germline V gene, CDR1 is SQVTM and CDR2 is ANQGSEA. CDR3 residues: CSALGLQSSYEQYF. Here the CDR3 DNA reads TGCAGCGCCTTGGGACTCCAGAGCTCCTACGAGCAGTACTTC.

CDR3 sequence (DNA): TGTGCCAGCAGCACCACCGGGGAGGGCCGGAGGCAGTACTTC. Amino acids: CASSTTGEGRRQYF. J is TRBJ2-7 and V is TRBV7-9; 7 bases match TRBD2. The CDR3 is 14 residues long. With V trimmed by 5 bases and J by 9 bases, 13 bases remained unmatched. Germline V gene sequence: CDR1 SEHNR, CDR2 FQNEAQ (reference sequence).

The V call is TRBV18, the J call TRBJ1-3; TRBD1 aligns across 7 bases. The trim removed 4 bases at V and 6 bases at J, leaving 12 bases unmatched. The CDR3 loop spans 16 amino acids. Looked up from germline, CDR1 is KGHSH and CDR2 is LQKENI. CDR3 in DNA: TGTGCCAGCTCACAGAGGACAGGAGCAGGATTAAACACCATATATTTT. Amino acids: CASSQRTGAGLNTIYF.

The chain combines TRBV18 with TRBJ1-2; D gene unclear. CDR3 length: 16 amino acids. V was shortened by 2 bases and J by 0 bases, with 13 bases between the two germline ends. CDR1 is KGHSH, CDR2 LQKENI, per germline. CDR3 nucleotides: TGTGCCAGCTCACCATCGGCACAGCCTACTAACTATGGCTACACCTTC. It yields the protein CASSPSAQPTNYGYTF.

The chain has TRBV6-1 and TRBJ1-1; possibly TRBD1 for D (6 bases). V was pared by 2 bases and J by 5 bases, with 9 bases between. Germline CDR1 MNHNS, CDR2 SASEGT. This CDR3 region has 13 residues. CDR3 sequence reads: CASSEKGDTEAFF. The CDR3 DNA reads as TGTGCCAGCAGTGAAAAGGGGGATACTGAAGCTTTCTTT.

The rearrangement joins TRBV6-5 to TRBJ1-5; perhaps TRBD1 as D (5 bases). V gave up 7 bases and J gave up 3 bases, with 10 bases separating them. Germline CDR1 MNHEY, CDR2 SVGAGI. The CDR3 runs to 13 residues. The CDR3 sequence is CASTEGPNQPQHF. Written as DNA, the CDR3 is TGTGCCAGCACGGAGGGGCCCAATCAGCCCCAGCATTTT.